The 23 T cell receptor beta chains below all came from one sample that was sequenced in a study of patients and donors after allogeneic stem cell transplantation. TCRdb independently ran MiXCR on the RT-PCR reads; one entry per CDR3 protein. The sample records roughly 230,000 distinct CDR3 sequences, around an eighth being singletons. The sample comprised blood, either unsorted or a sorted T cell fraction (not recorded which). The receptors come from a human donor who was either an allogeneic HSCT recipient or a stem cell or donor lymphocyte infusion donor (not recorded which). It is not recorded whose cells these are; they may come from a transplant donor.

This chain joins TRBV5-1 and TRBJ2-7; possibly TRBD2 for D (5 bases). From germline, CDR1 is SGHRS and CDR2 YFSETQ. The CDR3 length is 12 residues. Trimming left V 3 bases short and J 6 bases short, with 10 bases between. The CDR3 reads CASSWTSGEQYF. The DNA for the CDR3 is TGCGCCAGCAGCTGGACTTCGGGCGAGCAGTACTTC.

The chain employs TRBV5-4 and TRBJ1-6; TRBD1 matches at 7 bases. This CDR3 has 16 amino acids. From germline, CDR1 is SGHNT and CDR2 YYREEE (reference sequence). The trim removed 5 bases at V and 8 bases at J, leaving 13 bases unmatched. Written as DNA, the CDR3 is TGTGCCAGCAGTCCGACCCCCAGGGGGGCAGATTCACCCCTCCACTTT. Amino acid sequence: CASSPTPRGADSPLHF. Supplemented by reference TRBV5-4 and TRBJ1-6, the full variable domain reads ETGVTQSPTHLIKTRGQQVTLRCSSQSGHNTVSWYQQALGQGPQFIFQYYREEENGRGNFPPRFSGLQFPNYSSELNVNALELDDSALYLCASSPTPRGADSPLHFGNGTRLTVT.

The table lists this clonotype with many counts. J is TRBJ2-7 and V is TRBV10-3, with D uncertain. Trimming pared 0 bases from V and 2 bases from J, leaving 8 bases between. The germline CDR1 and CDR2 sequences are ENHRY and SYGVKD. There are 14 residues in the CDR3. The CDR3 bases are TGTGCCATCAGTGAGTCTGCAGAAACCTACGAGCAGTACTTC. It translates to CAISESAETYEQYF.

There are many counts of this clonotype. This rearrangement joins TRBV20-1 to TRBJ1-1; perhaps TRBD1 as D (6 bases). Trimming removed 5 bases at V and 0 bases at J, with 10 bases between. The CDR3 totals 13 residues. In germline, CDR1 is DFQATT, CDR2 SNEGSKA (reference sequence). As DNA, the CDR3 is TGCAGTGCTCACGACAGGATGAACACTGAAGCTTTCTTT. The encoded protein is CSAHDRMNTEAFF.

This clonotype was observed many times. The genes are TRBV27 and TRBJ1-5; TRBD1 matches at 8 bases. Germline values: CDR1 MNHEY, CDR2 SMNVEV (reference sequence). The J segment lost 7 bases and the V segment lost 5 bases, leaving 10 bases of the junction unmatched. There are 15 residues in the CDR3. CDR3 DNA sequence: TGTGCCAGCAGTGCCGGACAGGGACTGAGGCAGCCCCAGCATTTT. Its translation is CASSAGQGLRQPQHF.

This clonotype was recorded many times. The rearrangement links TRBV5-1 to TRBJ2-2; tentative D call: TRBD2 (5 bases). CDR1 is SGHRS, CDR2 YFSETQ, per germline. The CDR3 length is 13 residues. Trimming left V 4 bases short and J 3 bases short, with 7 bases between. The CDR3 loop is CASSVGDTGELFF. In DNA, the CDR3 is TGCGCCAGCAGCGTCGGGGACACCGGGGAGCTGTTTTTT.

This chain connects TRBV18 to TRBJ1-5, with D perhaps matching TRBD1 (5 bases). Trimming took off 2 bases at V and 4 bases at J, with 15 bases between the two ends. Germline lookup yields CDR1 KGHSH and CDR2 LQKENI. This CDR3 has 16 amino acids. The CDR3 spells CASSPTGRGGNQPQHF. CDR3 sequence (DNA): TGTGCCAGCTCACCAACGGGGCGGGGAGGAAATCAGCCCCAGCATTTT.

This clonotype was observed at least ten times. CDR3 nucleotides: TGCGCCAGCAGCCACCAACAATCCTACAATGAGCAGTTCTTC. It specifies CASSHQQSYNEQFF. This chain joins TRBV4-1 and TRBJ2-1; no firm D call. The CDR3 covers 14 residues. The V gene lost 3 bases and the J gene lost 1 base, with 7 bases spanning the gap. Germline assignment: CDR1 MGHRA and CDR2 YSYEKL.

The V and J genes are TRBV11-1 and TRBJ1-6; the D gene is possibly TRBD1 (5 bases). The length of the CDR3 is 18 residues. The germline V gene encodes CDR1 SGHAT and CDR2 FQDESV (reference sequence). The V end was cut by 4 bases, the J end by 7 bases, with 23 bases between. CDR3 sequence (DNA): TGTGCCAGCAGCTCCCCCCCTGGCCGCGGGGGGGAAAATTCACCCCTCCACTTT. Amino acid sequence: CASSSPPGRGGENSPLHF.

This clonotype came up a few times. The chain carries TRBV11-2 and TRBJ2-5; no clear D gene. V was clipped by 3 bases and J by 1 base, with 9 bases between them. The length of the CDR3 is 14 residues. Germline CDR1 reads SGHAT; CDR2 reads FQNNGV. CDR3 sequence: CASSFGWGQETQYF. The CDR3 DNA is TGTGCCAGCAGCTTCGGTTGGGGCCAAGAGACCCAGTACTTC.

This clonotype showed up many times. The rearrangement uses TRBV15 and TRBJ2-5, with D perhaps TRBD2 (6 bases). Germline V lookup: CDR1 LNHNV, CDR2 YYDKDF (reference sequence). Deletions cut 3 bases from V and 5 bases from J, with 10 bases between. CDR3 length equals 13 residues. CDR3 DNA sequence: TGTGCCACCAGCAGTGCGGGGACGGAGACCCAGTACTTC. Protein: CATSSAGTETQYF.

J is TRBJ1-1 and V is TRBV5-4, with TRBD1 as a possible D gene (5 bases). This CDR3 spans 15 amino acids. Germline-derived CDR1 and CDR2 are SGHNT and YYREEE (reference sequence). Trimming removed 1 base at V and 5 bases at J, with 15 bases between. CDR3 amino acids: CASSLKRGSGTEAFF. The CDR3 nucleotides are TGTGCCAGCAGCTTGAAGAGGGGTAGCGGTACTGAAGCTTTCTTT.

V usage is TRBV20-1 and J usage is TRBJ2-2; no clear D. In germline, CDR1 is DFQATT, CDR2 SNEGSKA (reference sequence). CDR3 length: 12 residues. The CDR3 loop is CRGRANTGELFF. CDR3 coding DNA: TGCAGAGGACGGGCGAACACCGGGGAGCTGTTTTTT.

This clonotype was seen repeatedly, ten times or more. V usage is TRBV9 and J usage is TRBJ2-1; D is possibly TRBD1 or TRBD2 (6 bases each). CDR3 length: 16 residues. Trimming removed 3 bases from V and 1 base from J, with 14 bases in between. Germline values: CDR1 SGDLS, CDR2 YYNGEE. CDR3: CASSAGGQGSYNEQFF. CDR3 DNA sequence: TGTGCCAGCAGCGCCGGGGGCCAGGGATCCTACAATGAGCAGTTCTTC.

This clonotype was recorded many times. The chain has TRBV12-3 or TRBV12-4 and TRBJ2-2, with a possible D match to TRBD1 (6 bases). CDR3 length: 15 amino acids. Trimming pared 5 bases from V and 5 bases from J, leaving 15 bases between. CDR3 bases: TGTGCCAGCAGTCGACAGGCTAAAGAAACCGGGGAGCTGTTTTTT. Translating gives CASSRQAKETGELFF.

The table lists this clonotype with a few counts. This chain connects TRBV7-9 to TRBJ2-3; TRBD2 agrees at 7 bases. The CDR3 consists of 15 residues. CDR1 is SEHNR, CDR2 FQNEAQ, per germline (reference sequence). The trim removed 7 bases at V and 0 bases at J, leaving 7 bases unmatched. The CDR3 reads CASKLAELSTDTQYF. CDR3 nucleotide sequence: TGTGCCAGCAAGCTAGCGGAACTTAGCACAGATACGCAGTATTTT.

This clonotype came up many times. This chain connects TRBV12-3 or TRBV12-4 to TRBJ2-3, with D unclear. Trimming removed 7 bases from V and 0 bases from J, with 11 bases in between. The CDR3 sequence is 14 residues long. This CDR3 is CASNPKTSTDTQYF. CDR3 bases: TGTGCCAGCAATCCGAAGACTAGCACAGATACGCAGTATTTT.

This chain uses TRBV20-1 with TRBJ2-1; 8 bases line up with TRBD2. V shed 6 bases, J shed 2 bases, and the junction held 9 bases outside the gene matches. The length of the CDR3 is 15 residues. From germline, CDR1 is DFQATT and CDR2 SNEGSKA (reference sequence). The CDR3 nucleotides read TGCAGTGCCCCCGGGGGGGGATCGACCTACAATGAGCAGTTCTTC. Translation gives CSAPGGGSTYNEQFF.

This clonotype has at least ten counts. The rearrangement links TRBV11-2 to TRBJ2-1; D possibly corresponds to TRBD2 (6 bases). The germline V gene encodes CDR1 SGHAT and CDR2 FQNNGV. The germline V and J ends were trimmed by 8 bases and 4 bases, with 21 bases remaining between them. This CDR3 region has 16 residues. CDR3 sequence reads: CASRAEAGSVYNEQFF. DNA of the CDR3: TGTGCCAGCCGGGCCGAGGCCGGGAGTGTTTACAATGAGCAGTTCTTC.

This clonotype was seen a few times. In DNA, the CDR3 is TGCGCCAGCAGCGAGGGGGCTAGCGGAAATTACAATGAGCAGTTCTTC. Its protein product is CASSEGASGNYNEQFF. V usage is TRBV5-1 and J usage is TRBJ2-1; D assignment may be TRBD1 or TRBD2 (7 bases each). The CDR3 has 16 residues. V was cut by 4 bases and J by 4 bases, with 18 bases left in between. Germline V gives CDR1 SGHRS, CDR2 YFSETQ.

This clonotype was counted only a few times. The gene calls are TRBV7-2 and TRBJ1-2, with 7 bases matching TRBD1. Germline lookup yields CDR1 SGHTA and CDR2 FQGNSA. There are 14 residues in the CDR3. The junction had 8 bases not matched to a gene; V was cut back by 5 bases and J by 5 bases. The DNA for the CDR3 is TGTGCCAGCAGCACCCGGGACAGACTATATGGCTACACCTTC. It is translated as CASSTRDRLYGYTF.

The chain joins TRBV20-1 to TRBJ2-5; D perhaps matches TRBD1 (6 bases). Trimming pared 0 bases from V and 5 bases from J, leaving 13 bases between. From germline, CDR1 is DFQATT and CDR2 SNEGSKA (reference sequence). The CDR3 has 14 residues. This CDR3 reads CSARDPGVSETQYF. In nucleotides, the CDR3 is TGCAGTGCTAGAGATCCAGGGGTCTCGGAGACCCAGTACTTC.

The chain couples TRBV11-2 to TRBJ2-2; perhaps TRBD2 as D (6 bases). Trimming took 5 bases from V and 3 from J, leaving 22 bases between them. This CDR3 spans 18 amino acids. CDR1 is SGHAT and CDR2 is FQNNGV in the germline V gene. The CDR3 protein is CASSLGGLGYTDTGELFF. As DNA, the CDR3 is TGTGCCAGCAGCCTCGGGGGACTTGGCTACACCGACACCGGGGAGCTGTTTTTT.